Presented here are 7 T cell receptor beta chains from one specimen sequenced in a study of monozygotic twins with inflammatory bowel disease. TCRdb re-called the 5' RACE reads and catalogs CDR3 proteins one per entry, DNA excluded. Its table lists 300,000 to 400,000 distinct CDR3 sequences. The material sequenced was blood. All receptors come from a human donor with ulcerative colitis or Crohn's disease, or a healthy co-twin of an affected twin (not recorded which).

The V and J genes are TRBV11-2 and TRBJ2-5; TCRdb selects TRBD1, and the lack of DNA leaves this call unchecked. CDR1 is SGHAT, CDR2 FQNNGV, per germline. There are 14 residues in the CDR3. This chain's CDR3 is CASSPDSLQETQYF.

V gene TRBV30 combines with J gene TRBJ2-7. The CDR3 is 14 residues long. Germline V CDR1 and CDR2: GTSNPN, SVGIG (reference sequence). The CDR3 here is CAWRGQISSYEQYF.

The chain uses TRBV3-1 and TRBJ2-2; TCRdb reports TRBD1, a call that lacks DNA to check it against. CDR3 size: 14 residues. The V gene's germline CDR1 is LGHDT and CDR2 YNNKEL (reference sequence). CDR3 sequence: CASSFRDRAGELFF. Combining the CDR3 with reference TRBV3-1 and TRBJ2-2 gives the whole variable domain DTAVSQTPKYLVTQMGNDKSIKCEQNLGHDTMYWYKQDSKKFLKIMFSYNNKELIINETVPNRFSPKSPDKAHLNLHINSLELGDSAVYFCASSFRDRAGELFFGEGSRLTVL.

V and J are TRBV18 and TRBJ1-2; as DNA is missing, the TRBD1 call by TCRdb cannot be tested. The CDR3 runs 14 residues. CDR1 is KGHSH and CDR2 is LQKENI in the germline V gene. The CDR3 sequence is CASSPRGQGDGYTF.

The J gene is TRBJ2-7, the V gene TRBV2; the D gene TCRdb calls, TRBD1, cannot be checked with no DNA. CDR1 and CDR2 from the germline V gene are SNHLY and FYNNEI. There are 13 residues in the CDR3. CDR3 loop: CASNSETGIEQYF.

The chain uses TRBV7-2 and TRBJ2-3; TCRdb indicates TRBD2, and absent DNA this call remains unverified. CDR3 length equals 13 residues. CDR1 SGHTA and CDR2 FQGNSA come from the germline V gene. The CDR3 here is CASSPRGLAGADF.

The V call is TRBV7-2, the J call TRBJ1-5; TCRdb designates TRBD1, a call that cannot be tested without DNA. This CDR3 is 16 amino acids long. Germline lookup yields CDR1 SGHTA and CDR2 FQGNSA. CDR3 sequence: CASSLPPGGSNQPQHF.